This T cell receptor (beta chain) was retrieved from a study of cytomegalovirus exposure and HLA in healthy donors. This CDR3 is 15 amino acids long. Germline V gives CDR1 SGHDT, CDR2 YYEEEE. V lost 0 bases and J lost 2, with 11 bases in between. The PCR employed 60 Vbeta primers together with 13 Jbeta primers. Produced via immunoSEQ multiplex PCR; TCRdb's table is partial and in-frame only. The sample records 100,000 to 150,000 clones, around three quarters being singletons. V is TRBV5-6 and J is TRBJ1-2; D ambiguous. This TCR was recovered from a woman between 50 and 59 years old in good health and CMV-seronegative. Sequencing was done on a sample of PBMCs. In nucleotides, the CDR3 is TGTGCCAGCAGCTTGGGAGGGCGTCGCAACTATGGCTACACCTTC. Translated: CASSLGGRRNYGYTF.